There are many counts of the clone carrying this TCR beta chain. What it binds is unknown. Trimming pared 6 bases from V and 2 bases from J, leaving 11 bases between. Germline V gene data show CDR1 as SGHRS and CDR2 as YFSETQ. CDR3 size: 13 residues. Amplification targeted TCR beta CDR3 regions from RNA transcripts. First-round RT-PCR of the TCR CDR3 relied on the HTBI primer set. MiXCR, applied by TCRdb to the multiplex PCR reads, yields one record per CDR3 protein. The data show some 570,000 distinct CDR3 sequences, 13% to 15% seen once. Uncontrolled infection, other autoimmune disease, pregnancy or lactation excluded patients. PBMCs were collected from an approximately 9.2 ml volume of fresh peripheral blood. These data are taken from a study of T cells in Graves' hyperthyroidism and ophthalmopathy. Study-wide results and limits: A model built on 13 V-J features separated ophthalmopathy from stable hyperthyroidism.

The sequenced sample consisted of blood. This receptor was obtained from a woman between 18 and 29 years old with Graves' ophthalmopathy. The chain uses TRBV5-1 and TRBJ1-2; possible D gene TRBD1, 5 bases. This CDR3 reads CASTAGQNYGYTF. CDR3 DNA sequence: TGCGCCAGCACCGCGGGGCAGAACTATGGCTACACCTTC.